This T cell receptor (beta chain) was captured in a study of lymphopenia after photon versus proton radiotherapy. The CDR3 is made up of 15 amino acids. From germline, CDR1 is MNHEY and CDR2 SVGAGI. The assay was immunoSEQ multiplex PCR, and TCRdb's table has in-frame clones only and misses some. Seen here are about 62,000 clones, approximately 86% observed once, and the top ten hold about 13%. Regarding this clone: An end of the junction does not agree with germline; a read error may underlie this.

The receptor's source is an elderly man with esophageal cancer. This rearrangement joins TRBV6-5 to TRBJ1-5, with TRBD1 matching over 8 bases. Material: peripheral blood, obtained from a patient treated with proton-based radiotherapy. The CDR3 DNA is TGTGTCAGCAGATTGACAGGGGCGTTCAATCAGCCCCAGCATTTT. Its translation: CVSRLTGAFNQPQHF.